A single sample gave rise to the 10 T cell receptor beta chains below, sequenced in a study of blood T cells in healthy people across ages. The second PCR ran about 6 to 12 cycles with a sample-barcoded 5' primer and J-beta primers. TCRdb re-called the 5' RACE reads with MiXCR, one entry per CDR3 protein. The sample shows over a million distinct CDR3 sequences, 42% of them seen only once. Material for sequencing was blood. These TCRs come from a woman younger than 30 in good health.

The chain links TRBV11-3 to TRBJ2-1; D gene unclear. Germline assignment: CDR1 SGHNT and CDR2 YENEEA. The V end lost 5 bases, the J end lost 5 bases, and 13 bases lay between the germline ends. There are 14 residues in the CDR3. The CDR3 spells CASSRPGPDNEQFF. For the CDR3, the DNA is TGTGCCAGCAGCCGACCCGGACCGGACAATGAGCAGTTCTTC.

The chain combines TRBV15 with TRBJ1-2, with D tentatively TRBD1 (5 bases). This CDR3 region has 15 residues. The germline V and J ends were trimmed by 4 bases and 11 bases, with 23 bases remaining between them. Germline V CDR1 and CDR2: LNHNV, YYDKDF (reference sequence). The CDR3 DNA follows: TGTGCCACCAGCATACGAGGGGACGGGACGTTAGGTTACACCTTC. Residues: CATSIRGDGTLGYTF. Full variable domain (rest looked up from reference TRBV15 and TRBJ1-2): DAMVIQNPRYQVTQFGKPVTLSCSQTLNHNVMYWYQQKSSQAPKLLFHYYDKDFNNEADTPDNFQSRRPNTSFCFLDIRSPGLGDTAMYLCATSIRGDGTLGYTFGSGTRLTVV.

The rearrangement links TRBV30 to TRBJ2-4; D is undetermined. Matching the DNA end better, TRBJ2-7 makes the J call doubtful. Looked up from germline, CDR1 is GTSNPN and CDR2 is SVGIG (reference sequence). The CDR3 spans 11 residues. The CDR3 loop reads CAWYSRYEQYF. The CDR3 coding sequence is TGTGCCTGGTATAGCCGCTACGAGCAGTACTTC.

V and J are TRBV6-5 and TRBJ2-5; TRBD2 agrees at 12 bases. The J call is uncertain, as TRBJ2-7 better fits the DNA end. The germline CDR1 and CDR2 sequences are MNHEY and SVGAGI. CDR3 size: 18 residues. CDR3 in amino acids: CASSYLTSGSPKNNEQYF. The DNA of the CDR3 is TGTGCCAGCAGTTATTTGACTAGCGGGAGCCCTAAGAACAACGAGCAGTACTTC.

The chain is built from TRBV6-4 and TRBJ1-2, with D tentatively TRBD1 (6 bases). V lost 1 base, J lost 9 bases, and 15 bases lay in between. Germline CDR1 and CDR2: MRHNA and SNTAGT. This CDR3 has 14 residues. Here the CDR3 reads CASSDFHRADSYTF. Here the CDR3 DNA reads TGTGCCAGCAGTGACTTTCACAGGGCTGACAGCTACACCTTC.

The J gene is TRBJ2-7, the V gene TRBV11-2; no reliable D call. CDR3 length: 17 residues. Germline CDR1 and CDR2: SGHAT and FQNNGV. V was pared by 6 bases and J by 7 bases, with 28 bases between. The CDR3, as DNA: TGTGCCAGCAGTCGTACCACCGATCAGCGCCCCTACAATGAGCAGTACTTC. Residues: CASSRTTDQRPYNEQYF.

The chain recombines TRBV10-1 with TRBJ2-7; 11 nucleotides match TRBD2. The CDR3 has 16 residues. Trimming took 5 bases from V and 0 from J; bases not matched to a gene: 6. The germline V gene has CDR1 WNHNN and CDR2 SYGVQD (reference sequence). CDR3 region: CASSKGTSGSSYEQYF. CDR3 in DNA: TGCGCCAGCAGTAAAGGGACTAGCGGAAGCTCCTACGAGCAGTACTTC.

V is TRBV5-4 and J is TRBJ1-2; D uncertain. Germline V gives CDR1 SGHNT, CDR2 YYREEE (reference sequence). The V gene lost 4 bases and the J gene lost 7 bases, with 8 bases spanning the gap. CDR3 size: 11 residues. CDR3 sequence (DNA): TGTGCCAGCAGCACTGAATTTGGCTACACCTTC. It yields the protein CASSTEFGYTF.

This clonotype has a handful of counts. J is TRBJ2-3 and V is TRBV30, with D possibly matching TRBD1 (5 bases). Trimming stripped 8 bases from V and 5 bases from J, with 14 bases between. This CDR3 spans 12 amino acids. CDR1 GTSNPN and CDR2 SVGIG come from the germline V gene (reference sequence). The CDR3 sequence: CARKGVGDTQYF. CDR3 bases: TGTGCCCGGAAAGGGGTAGGAGATACGCAGTATTTT. The whole variable domain, remainder taken from reference TRBV30 and TRBJ2-3, is SQTIHQWPATLVQPVGSPLSLECTVEGTSNPNLYWYRQAAGRGLQLLFYSVGIGQISSEVPQNLSASRPQDRQFILSSKKLLLSDSGFYLCARKGVGDTQYFGPGTRLTVL.

The J gene is TRBJ2-2, the V gene TRBV4-1, with D unclear. The CDR3 spans 17 residues. Germline loops: CDR1 MGHRA, CDR2 YSYEKL. V was cut by 1 base and J by 0 bases, with 12 bases left in between. Written as DNA, the CDR3 is TGCGCCAGCAGCCAAGGGATGACTGAGTCGAACACCGGGGAGCTGTTTTTT. It is translated as CASSQGMTESNTGELFF.